The 18 T cell receptor beta chains below were found in one sample sequenced in a study of blood T cell repertoires in COVID-19. Measured with immunoSEQ multiplex PCR; TCRdb has only the in-frame clones, and not every one. The data show roughly 250,000 clones, about 86% seen once. The sample taken for sequencing was peripheral blood. The source is a woman older than 75 with acute or convalescent COVID-19.

V and J are TRBV30 and TRBJ2-2; D is perhaps TRBD1 (6 bases). V shed 2 bases and J shed 6 bases, with 10 bases lying between them. Germline V gene sequence: CDR1 GTSNPN, CDR2 SVGIG (reference sequence). CDR3 length: 13 residues. CDR3 protein: CAWSNRAPGELFF. CDR3 DNA: TGTGCCTGGAGTAACAGGGCCCCCGGGGAGCTGTTTTTT.

This chain uses TRBV5-4 with TRBJ2-3; TRBD1 matches at 8 bases. Germline CDR1 and CDR2: SGHNT and YYREEE (reference sequence). V was clipped by 1 base and J by 6 bases; unmatched bases: 4. The CDR3 spans 14 residues. The CDR3 is CASSLQGARDTQYF. The CDR3 DNA reads TGTGCCAGCAGCTTGCAGGGGGCGCGGGATACGCAGTATTTT.

This chain joins TRBV5-1 and TRBJ2-3, with a tentative D call TRBD1 (6 bases). This CDR3 spans 16 amino acids. Trimming cost V 4 bases and J 0 bases, with 15 bases left between them. Germline V lookup: CDR1 SGHRS, CDR2 YFSETQ. CDR3 in amino acids: CASSLSGTHSTDTQYF. The CDR3 DNA reads TGCGCCAGCAGCCTCTCCGGGACACACAGCACAGATACGCAGTATTTT.

This chain joins TRBV7-6 and TRBJ2-3; TRBD2 matches at 12 bases. V lost 6 bases and J lost 5; bases outside the gene matches: 21. The CDR3 sequence is 20 residues long. CDR1 and CDR2 (germline): SGHVS, FNYEAQ. CDR3 bases: TGTGCCAGCAGAAAAGGAGGGTACATGACTAGCGGGGGCCACGAAGATACGCAGTATTTT. Residues: CASRKGGYMTSGGHEDTQYF.

This chain connects TRBV9 to TRBJ1-6; D might be TRBD1 (5 bases). This CDR3 contains 17 residues. Per the germline V gene, CDR1 is SGDLS and CDR2 is YYNGEE. Trimming took off 0 bases at V and 5 bases at J, with 15 bases between the two ends. In nucleotides, the CDR3 is TGTGCCAGCAGCGTAGATGAGAACCAGGGTAATAATTCACCCCTCCACTTT. It yields the protein CASSVDENQGNNSPLHF.

The chain uses TRBV4-1 and TRBJ1-2; maybe TRBD1 (6 bases). Trimming shortened V by 4 bases and J by 8 bases, and 20 bases separated the two germline ends. From germline, CDR1 is MGHRA and CDR2 YSYEKL. The CDR3 runs to 15 residues. CDR3 in amino acids: CASSPNRDVVVGYTF. In nucleotides, the CDR3 is TGCGCCAGCAGCCCGAACAGGGATGTTGTTGTAGGCTACACCTTC.

The V call is TRBV28, the J call TRBJ2-3; maybe TRBD2 (5 bases). The CDR3 sequence is 18 residues long. Trimming took 4 bases from V and 6 from J, leaving 26 bases between them. CDR1 MDHEN and CDR2 SYDVKM come from the germline V gene. In DNA form, the CDR3 reads TGTGCCAGCAGTTCCGTGCGGGCCGCTAGCCAGGACTGGGATACGCAGTATTTT. Its protein product is CASSSVRAASQDWDTQYF. Full variable domain (outside the CDR3, taken from reference TRBV28 and TRBJ2-3): DVKVTQSSRYLVKRTGEKVFLECVQDMDHENMFWYRQDPGLGLRLIYFSYDVKMKEKGDIPEGYSVSREKKERFSLILESASTNQTSMYLCASSSVRAASQDWDTQYFGPGTRLTVL.

This chain joins TRBV28 and TRBJ1-2, with a weak D call TRBD1 (5 bases). The V gene's germline CDR1 is MDHEN and CDR2 SYDVKM. Trimming removed 6 bases at V and 2 bases at J, with 13 bases between. The length of the CDR3 is 14 residues. CDR3 DNA sequence: TGTGCCAGCAGAGAGACAGCTACCAACTATGGCTACACCTTC. Translated: CASRETATNYGYTF.

In DNA form, the CDR3 reads TGCGCCAGCAGCCAAGGGCAGGCCTTCTCCTATAATTCACCCCTCCACTTT. Translated: CASSQGQAFSYNSPLHF. The V gene is TRBV4-1, the J gene TRBJ1-6; D remains unclear. In germline, CDR1 is MGHRA, CDR2 YSYEKL. The CDR3 covers 17 residues. With 1 base removed from V and 0 bases from J, the gap between germline ends came to 10 bases.

The rearrangement joins TRBV28 to TRBJ1-5; D is unclear. Trimming removed 1 base at V and 4 bases at J, with 14 bases between. Germline V CDR1 and CDR2: MDHEN, SYDVKM. The CDR3 is made up of 16 amino acids. CDR3 in amino acids: CASSLSEAGLNQPQHF. The CDR3 DNA reads as TGTGCCAGCAGTTTATCGGAGGCGGGATTAAATCAGCCCCAGCATTTT.

The chain combines TRBV12-3 or TRBV12-4 with TRBJ2-4; possible D gene TRBD2, 5 bases. V was cut by 2 bases and J by 4 bases, with 6 bases left in between. This CDR3 region has 13 residues. The CDR3: CASSLREKNIQYF. The CDR3 coding sequence is TGTGCCAGCAGTTTACGGGAAAAAAACATTCAGTACTTC.

The CDR3 DNA reads TGTGCCAGCAGCCAAGAGGGACAGGGGGCCTACGAGCAGTACTTC. It encodes CASSQEGQGAYEQYF. The rearrangement uses TRBV3-1 (or the pseudogene TRBV3-2) and TRBJ2-7; 11 bases align to TRBD1. CDR3 length: 15 amino acids. Germline V gives CDR1 LGHDT, CDR2 YNNKEL (reference sequence). V dropped 0 bases and J dropped 2; count of bases not matched to a gene: 0.

The rearrangement joins TRBV27 to TRBJ2-1; 10 bases match TRBD2. The germline V gene has CDR1 MNHEY and CDR2 SMNVEV (reference sequence). This CDR3 is built from 16 residues. Trimming at V came to 2 bases and at J to 8 bases, leaving 9 bases not matched to a gene. DNA for the CDR3: TGTGCCAGCAGTTTAATAGCGGGGGGCGCCAACCATGAGCAGTTCTTC. Protein: CASSLIAGGANHEQFF.

This sequence joins TRBV19 and TRBJ1-6; D gene uncertain. Germline loops: CDR1 LNHDA, CDR2 SQIVND (reference sequence). The CDR3 is 14 amino acids. V was pared by 5 bases and J by 0 bases, with 5 bases between. The CDR3 sequence: CASSSSSYNSPLHF. The CDR3 nucleotides are TGTGCCAGTAGTTCCAGCTCCTATAATTCACCCCTCCACTTT.

CDR3 sequence (DNA): TGTGCCAGCAGCTTAGGGCTGCGAGAGACCCAGTACTTC. Protein: CASSLGLRETQYF. This chain links TRBV7-3 with TRBJ2-5; D remains unclear. Per germline, CDR1 SGHTA and CDR2 FQGTGA. With 2 bases removed from V and 4 bases from J, the gap between germline ends came to 8 bases. The CDR3 runs to 13 residues.

Only a few counts were recorded for this clone. The rearrangement joins TRBV20-1 to TRBJ1-1; no reliable D call. The CDR3 sequence is 12 residues long. Germline V gene sequence: CDR1 DFQATT, CDR2 SNEGSKA (reference sequence). V lost 3 bases, J lost 2 bases, and 7 bases lay in between. The CDR3 region has the DNA TGCAGTGCTAGTTACTCCAACACTGAAGCTTTCTTT. Its translation: CSASYSNTEAFF.

The V call is TRBV7-9, the J call TRBJ2-7; 8 bases line up with TRBD2. The junction had 14 bases not matched to a gene; V was cut back by 3 bases and J by 7 bases. This CDR3 has 16 residues. Germline values: CDR1 SEHNR, CDR2 FQNEAQ (reference sequence). DNA for the CDR3: TGTGCCAGCAGCTTGGACGGGGGGGAGGTCTCTGAGGAGCAGTACTTC. Amino acids: CASSLDGGEVSEEQYF.

The sample holds a few counts of this clone. The chain employs TRBV18 and TRBJ2-5, with D possibly being TRBD2 (6 bases). Germline CDR1 is KGHSH and CDR2 is LQKENI. V was cut by 6 bases and J by 2 bases, with 10 bases left in between. The CDR3 is 13 residues long. The DNA for the CDR3 is TGTGCCAGCTCGGCGGGACGGCAAGAGACCCAGTACTTC. It translates to CASSAGRQETQYF.